A selection of T cell receptor beta chains follows, all from one sample in a study of blood T cell repertoires in COVID-19. Produced via immunoSEQ multiplex PCR; TCRdb's table is partial and in-frame only. The table shows around 120,000 clones, with 80% occurring only once. Sequencing was carried out using peripheral blood. The origin of the receptors is a man in his 70s with acute or convalescent COVID-19. The CDR3 runs from the conserved cysteine through the conserved F or W. D genes are given only for firm matches. Size is stated for part of the rows, as once, few or many counts, or as a class when the clone is expanded.

CDR3,DNA,J,V,D,size
CASHRNTEAFF,TGTGCCAGCCACAGGAACACTGAAGCTTTCTTT,TRBJ1-1,TRBV6-5,.,once
CASSSYRGLFTEAFF,TGTGCCAGCAGCTCATACAGGGGGCTTTTTACTGAAGCTTTCTTT,TRBJ1-1,TRBV11-2,TRBD1,.
CASSEWAGGGDTQYF,TGTGCCAGCAGTGAATGGGCAGGGGGCGGAGATACGCAGTATTTT,TRBJ2-3,TRBV6-1,TRBD1,.
CASSLRGSNEKLFF,TGTGCCAGCAGCTTACGAGGGAGTAATGAAAAACTGTTTTTT,TRBJ1-4,TRBV7-9,.,.
CASSPRLAGAYNEQFF,TGCGCCAGCAGCCCCCGACTAGCGGGGGCCTACAATGAGCAGTTCTTC,TRBJ2-1,TRBV4-1,TRBD2,.
CASRGTGLNYGYTF,TGTGCCAGTAGGGGGACAGGCCTTAACTATGGCTACACCTTC,TRBJ1-2,TRBV19,TRBD1,few
CASSPTVSAALYGYTF,TGTGCCAGTAGTCCGACAGTCTCGGCGGCGTTGTATGGCTACACCTTC,TRBJ1-2,TRBV19,.,few
CASSYLDSPLHF,TGTGCCAGCAGTTACCTCGATTCACCCCTCCACTTT,TRBJ1-6,TRBV6-5,.,once
CASSADRDYYEQYF,TGTGCCAGCAGTGCGGACAGGGATTATTACGAGCAGTACTTC,TRBJ2-7,TRBV2,TRBD1,few
CASRTTGGVGELFF,TGTGCCAGTCGGACGACCGGGGGAGTCGGGGAGCTGTTTTTT,TRBJ2-2,TRBV19,.,.
CASSQVARSGWGAETQYF,TGCGCCAGCAGCCAAGTTGCGCGATCGGGTTGGGGCGCGGAGACCCAGTACTTC,TRBJ2-5,TRBV4-1,.,once
CASSLGGQQETQYF,TGTGCCAGCAGCTTAGGGGGACAGCAAGAGACCCAGTACTTC,TRBJ2-5,TRBV7-9,TRBD1,few
CASSQGGSGNTIYF,TGTGCCAGCAGCCAAGGAGGGTCGGGAAACACCATATATTTT,TRBJ1-3,TRBV6-5,.,.
CASSWDRPNTGELFF,TGTGCCAGCAGTTGGGACAGGCCGAACACCGGGGAGCTGTTTTTT,TRBJ2-2,TRBV6-5,TRBD1,.
CASSELNRYRDSSDYTF,TGCGCCAGCAGTGAGTTAAATCGATACCGGGACAGTTCTGACTACACCTTC,TRBJ1-2,TRBV10-2,TRBD1,.
CASSLMPGGSYEQYF,TGTGCCAGCAGCTTAATGCCAGGGGGATCCTACGAGCAGTACTTC,TRBJ2-7,TRBV7-2,TRBD1,.
CASSPNMPFATSGYSYNEQFF,TGTGCCAGCTCACCAAATATGCCCTTCGCGACTAGCGGGTACTCCTACAATGAGCAGTTCTTC,TRBJ2-1,TRBV18,TRBD2,many
CASSSHRGGPPYNEQFF,TGTGCCAGCAGCTCCCATCGGGGGGGGCCCCCCTACAATGAGCAGTTCTTC,TRBJ2-1,TRBV21-1,.,.
CATSRDSLKQYF,TGTGCCACCAGCAGAGATAGCTTAAAGCAGTACTTC,TRBJ2-7,TRBV15,.,.
CASSQFQVANEKLFF,TGTGCCAGCAGCCAATTTCAGGTAGCTAATGAAAAACTGTTTTTT,TRBJ1-4,TRBV3-1/TRBV3-2,.,.
CASSPPGLDTQYF,TGTGCCAGCAGCCCACCGGGACTCGATACGCAGTATTTT,TRBJ2-3,TRBV3-1/TRBV3-2,.,.
CASSWTMNTEAFF,TGCGCCAGCAGTTGGACAATGAACACTGAAGCTTTCTTT,TRBJ1-1,TRBV5-1,.,.
CASRRGNYEQYF,TGTGCCAGCAGAAGGGGGAACTACGAGCAGTACTTC,TRBJ2-7,TRBV2,.,.
CSASKLAVYNEQFF,TGCAGTGCTAGTAAACTAGCGGTCTACAATGAGCAGTTCTTC,TRBJ2-1,TRBV20-1,TRBD2,.
CASSDRDRNSPLHF,TGTGCCAGCAGTGACCGGGACAGGAATTCACCCCTCCACTTT,TRBJ1-6,TRBV6-1,TRBD1,.
CASSPDIGVNEKLFF,TGCGCCAGCAGCCCCGACATCGGGGTGAATGAAAAACTGTTTTTT,TRBJ1-4,TRBV5-1,.,.
CASSISGKFNQPQHF,TGTGCCAGTAGTATCTCCGGGAAATTCAATCAGCCCCAGCATTTT,TRBJ1-5,TRBV19,.,few
CASSLASSGGAGTAKNIQYF,TGTGCCAGCAGCTTGGCCTCTAGCGGGGGGGCCGGAACCGCCAAAAACATTCAGTACTTC,TRBJ2-4,TRBV5-5,TRBD2,.
CASSQGASSGARTGQFF,TGTGCCAGCAGCCAAGGCGCCTCGAGCGGAGCCCGTACGGGGCAGTTCTTC,TRBJ2-1,TRBV3-1/TRBV3-2,.,.
CASSPRRNQPQHF,TGTGCCAGCAGCCCGCGGCGTAATCAGCCCCAGCATTTT,TRBJ1-5,TRBV3-1/TRBV3-2,.,.
CASSRKLGTSGANVLTF,TGTGCCAGCAGCCGGAAATTGGGGACTTCGGGGGCCAACGTCCTGACTTTC,TRBJ2-6,TRBV25-1,.,.
CASSQTDRKETQYF,TGTGCCAGCAGCCAAACGGACAGGAAAGAGACCCAGTACTTC,TRBJ2-5,TRBV4-2,TRBD1,.
CASSKGINSPLHF,TGCGCCAGCAGCAAGGGGATTAATTCACCCCTCCACTTT,TRBJ1-6,TRBV4-1,.,.
CASSLQGANTGELFF,TGTGCCAGCAGCTTACAGGGTGCGAACACCGGGGAGCTGTTTTTT,TRBJ2-2,TRBV7-3,.,.
CASSITTGGSEQYF,TGTGCCAGTAGTATTACCACAGGAGGGAGCGAGCAGTACTTC,TRBJ2-7,TRBV19,.,few
CASSTDPLGGEQYF,TGCGCCAGCAGTACTGACCCCTTGGGAGGCGAGCAGTACTTC,TRBJ2-7,TRBV5-1,.,.
CSALGQKLFF,TGCAGTGCCCTAGGACAGAAACTGTTTTTT,TRBJ1-4,TRBV20-1,.,once
CASSQSGHYGYTF,TGTGCCAGCAGCCAATCCGGTCACTATGGCTACACCTTC,TRBJ1-2,TRBV14,.,.
CASSQDPGQGNQPQHF,TGCGCCAGCAGCCAAGATCCGGGACAGGGCAATCAGCCCCAGCATTTT,TRBJ1-5,TRBV4-1,TRBD1,once
CASSIIRGTDPNYGYTF,TGTGCCAGTAGTATAATTCGCGGGACAGACCCTAACTATGGCTACACCTTC,TRBJ1-2,TRBV19,TRBD1,.
CASSRGISGNTIYF,TGTGCCAGCTCCCGGGGGATCTCTGGAAACACCATATATTTT,TRBJ1-3,TRBV18,.,.
CASSLSPLSGTTVLTYEQYF,TGCGCCAGCAGCTTGTCTCCCCTCTCCGGGACAACCGTTCTCACCTACGAGCAGTACTTC,TRBJ2-7,TRBV5-1,.,.
CASSPGQGKPYF,TGTGCCAGCAGCCCCGGACAGGGGAAACCTTATTTT,TRBJ1-6,TRBV3-1/TRBV3-2,TRBD1,few
CASRGQGNSPLHF,TGTGCCAGCAGGGGACAGGGTAATTCACCCCTCCACTTT,TRBJ1-6,TRBV7-2,TRBD1,.
CASSIQGSVNSPLHF,TGTGCCAGTAGTATCCAAGGGAGCGTTAATTCACCCCTCCACTTT,TRBJ1-6,TRBV19,.,medium-sized
CASSPSLALLPNGYTF,TGTGCCAGCAGCCCCTCACTAGCACTGCTACCTAATGGCTACACCTTC,TRBJ1-2,TRBV4-2,.,once
CATLRNGHSLNYEQYF,TGTGCCACCCTGCGAAACGGACATTCTCTCAACTACGAGCAGTACTTC,TRBJ2-7,TRBV19,.,.
CASAPGGANTEAFF,TGTGCCAGCGCCCCCGGGGGGGCGAACACTGAAGCTTTCTTT,TRBJ1-1,TRBV6-4,.,.
CAIIGDLNTEAFF,TGTGCCATCATCGGGGATTTGAACACTGAAGCTTTCTTT,TRBJ1-1,TRBV10-3,.,.
CASSLAGTEIGEQYF,TGTGCCAGCAGCTTGGCTGGGACAGAGATCGGGGAGCAGTACTTC,TRBJ2-7,TRBV5-6,TRBD1,.
CASAKGGTEATEAFF,TGCGCCAGCGCCAAGGGAGGGACTGAGGCCACTGAAGCTTTCTTT,TRBJ1-1,TRBV5-1,.,few
CATSRDPTGESETQYF,TGTGCCACCAGCAGAGATCCGACAGGGGAAAGCGAGACCCAGTACTTC,TRBJ2-5,TRBV15,TRBD1,.
CASSVEAGRRGETQYF,TGTGCCAGCAGCGTAGAGGCGGGGAGGAGGGGAGAGACCCAGTACTTC,TRBJ2-5,TRBV9,.,.
CASTLQGAREKLFF,TGTGCCAGCACCCTTCAGGGGGCGCGTGAAAAACTGTTTTTT,TRBJ1-4,TRBV2,TRBD1,.
CASSLEGRLNQPQHF,TGCGCCAGCAGCTTGGAAGGCAGGTTGAATCAGCCCCAGCATTTT,TRBJ1-5,TRBV5-1,.,.
CASSQTDTQYF,TGCGCCAGCAGCCAAACAGATACGCAGTATTTT,TRBJ2-3,TRBV5-1,.,.
CASGLGLAGVEDTQYF,TGTGCTAGTGGTTTAGGTCTAGCGGGGGTAGAAGATACGCAGTATTTT,TRBJ2-3,TRBV12-5,TRBD2,.
CASSLDINQPQHF,TGTGCCAGCAGCTTGGATATCAATCAGCCCCAGCATTTT,TRBJ1-5,TRBV5-4,.,.
CASSLDLAASDTQYF,TGTGCCAGCAGCTTGGATCTAGCGGCTTCAGATACGCAGTATTTT,TRBJ2-3,TRBV5-4,TRBD2,.
CASIAGRTGELFF,TGTGCCAGTATAGCAGGGCGCACCGGGGAGCTGTTTTTT,TRBJ2-2,TRBV19,.,once